The 8 T cell receptor beta chains below all came from one sample that was sequenced in a study of shared clonotypes between healthy human individuals. Using immunoSEQ multiplex PCR, the repertoire was profiled, and TCRdb retains in-frame clones only, with some absent. The sample has about 190,000 clones, approximately 62% seen once. The source material was memory CD4+ T cells sorted from blood. Subset reported: CD45RA-negative fraction. These TCRs come from a young man in good health.

This chain joins TRBV5-1 and TRBJ1-5; 7 bases fit TRBD1. This CDR3 has 14 residues. Trimming removed 4 bases from V and 4 bases from J; junction bases left unmatched: 5. Germline V gene sequence: CDR1 SGHRS, CDR2 YFSETQ. CDR3 DNA: TGCGCCAGCAGCCCAGGGGGGCTAAATCAGCCCCAGCATTTT. It encodes CASSPGGLNQPQHF.

This chain connects TRBV18 to TRBJ2-1, with 8 bases fitting TRBD1. V lost 0 bases, J lost 3 bases, and 4 bases stayed unmatched. CDR1 and CDR2 (germline): KGHSH, LQKENI. CDR3 length equals 16 residues. The CDR3 DNA reads as TGTGCCAGCTCACCACCGACAGGGGAACGCTACAATGAGCAGTTCTTC. Translated: CASSPPTGERYNEQFF. The full variable domain, rest sourced from reference TRBV18 and TRBJ2-1, is NAGVMQNPRHLVRRRGQEARLRCSPMKGHSHVYWYRQLPEEGLKFMVYLQKENIIDESGMPKERFSAEFPKEGPSILRIQQVVRGDSAAYFCASSPPTGERYNEQFFGPGTRLTVL.

This chain joins TRBV11-2 and TRBJ2-5, with D hard to call. V lost 4 bases to trimming and J lost 5 bases, with 11 bases between them. This CDR3 contains 13 residues. Germline CDR1 reads SGHAT; CDR2 reads FQNNGV. CDR3 sequence reads: CASSSTLSETQYF. The CDR3 DNA reads as TGTGCCAGCAGCTCGACCCTATCGGAGACCCAGTACTTC.

A few counts support this clone. The same CDR3 arises from other DNA sequences in this sample as well. The rearrangement uses TRBV7-3 and TRBJ2-5, with D tentatively TRBD1 or TRBD2 (5 bases each). V lost 1 base and J 5 bases, leaving 8 bases between the germline ends. Germline assignment: CDR1 SGHTA and CDR2 FQGTGA. This CDR3 comprises 13 residues. For the CDR3, the DNA is TGTGCCAGCAGCTTAATAGGGACGGAGACCCAGTACTTC. Translation gives CASSLIGTETQYF.

The chain links TRBV6-5 to TRBJ1-5, with D perhaps TRBD1 (5 bases). V shed 1 base and J shed 7 bases, with 11 bases lying between them. This CDR3 comprises 14 residues. Per the germline V gene, CDR1 is MNHEY and CDR2 is SVGAGI. CDR3 in DNA: TGTGCCAGCAGTTACTTGGGGGTACGACAGCCCCAGCATTTT. It encodes CASSYLGVRQPQHF.

In this sample, this clone turned up once. This sequence joins TRBV7-9 and TRBJ2-1; D not resolved. V lost 3 bases and J lost 7, with 13 bases in between. This CDR3 has 14 amino acids. CDR1 and CDR2 from the germline V gene are SEHNR and FQNEAQ (reference sequence). The CDR3 spells CASSFDQPVNEQFF. CDR3 nucleotide sequence: TGTGCCAGCAGCTTCGACCAGCCGGTGAATGAGCAGTTCTTC.

This rearrangement joins TRBV11-2 to TRBJ1-2, with a possible D match to TRBD1 (6 bases). Trimming left V 0 bases short and J 4 bases short, with 12 bases between. Germline values: CDR1 SGHAT, CDR2 FQNNGV. This CDR3 has 15 residues. The CDR3 DNA sequence: TGTGCCAGCAGCTTAGACCGGGGGGCGACCTATGGCTACACCTTC. It is translated as CASSLDRGATYGYTF.

This clone came up a few times. The chain joins TRBV5-1 to TRBJ2-5; 10 positions match TRBD1. From germline, CDR1 is SGHRS and CDR2 YFSETQ. This CDR3 contains 14 residues. Germline trimming cut 6 bases from V and 4 bases from J; bases unmatched to any gene: 6. The CDR3 loop is CASTQTGGVETQYF. The CDR3 DNA follows: TGCGCCAGCACACAGACAGGGGGCGTAGAGACCCAGTACTTC.